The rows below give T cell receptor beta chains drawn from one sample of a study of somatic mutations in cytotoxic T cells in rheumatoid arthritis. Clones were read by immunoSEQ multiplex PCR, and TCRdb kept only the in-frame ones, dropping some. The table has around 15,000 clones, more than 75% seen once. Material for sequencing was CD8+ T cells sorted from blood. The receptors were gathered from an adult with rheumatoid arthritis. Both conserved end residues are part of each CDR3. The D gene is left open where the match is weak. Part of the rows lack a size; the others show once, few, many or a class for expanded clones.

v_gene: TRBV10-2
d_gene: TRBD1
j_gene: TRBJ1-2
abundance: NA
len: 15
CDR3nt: TGCGCCAGCAGTGAGTCCAGGGACAGCGACTATGGCTACACCTTC
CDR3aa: CASSESRDSDYGYTF

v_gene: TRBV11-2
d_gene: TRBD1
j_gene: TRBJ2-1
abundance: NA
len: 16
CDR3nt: TGTGCCAGCAGCTTAGGGGTCGCAGGGGGAGTTAATGAGCAGTTCTTC
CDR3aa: CASSLGVAGGVNEQFF

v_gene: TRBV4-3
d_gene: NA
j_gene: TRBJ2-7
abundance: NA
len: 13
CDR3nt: TGCGCCAGCAGCCAAGGGGCCACCTACGAGCAGTACTTC
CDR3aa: CASSQGATYEQYF

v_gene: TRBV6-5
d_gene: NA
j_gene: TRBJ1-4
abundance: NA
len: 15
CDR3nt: TGTGCCAGCAGTTACTCGTCTGGGCTGGGGGAAAAACTGTTTTTT
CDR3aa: CASSYSSGLGEKLFF

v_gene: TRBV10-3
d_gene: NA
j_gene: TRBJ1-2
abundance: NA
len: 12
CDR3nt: TGTGCCATCAGTAAAGACGTCTATGGCTACACCTTC
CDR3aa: CAISKDVYGYTF

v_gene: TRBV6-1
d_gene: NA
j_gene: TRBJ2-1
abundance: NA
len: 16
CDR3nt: TGTGCCAGCAGTGAGACAAGCGGAGGCGGCTACAATGAGCAGTTCTTC
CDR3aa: CASSETSGGGYNEQFF

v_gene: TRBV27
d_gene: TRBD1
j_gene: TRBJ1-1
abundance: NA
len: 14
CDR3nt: TGTGCCAGCAGTTTAGGGACAGGGTACACTGAAGCTTTCTTT
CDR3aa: CASSLGTGYTEAFF

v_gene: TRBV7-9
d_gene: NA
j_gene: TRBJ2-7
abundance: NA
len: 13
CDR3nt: TGTGCCAGCAGCTTGGTAGAGGGTTACGAGCAGTACTTC
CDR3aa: CASSLVEGYEQYF

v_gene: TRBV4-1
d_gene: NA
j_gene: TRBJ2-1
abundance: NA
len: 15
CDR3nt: TGCGCCAGCAGCCAAGTAGCCGGAGACTACAATGAGCAGTTCTTC
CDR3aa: CASSQVAGDYNEQFF

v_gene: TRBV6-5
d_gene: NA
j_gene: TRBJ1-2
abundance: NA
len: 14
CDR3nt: TGTGCCAGCACCCCCTTCGGACAAGGAGATGGCTACACCTTC
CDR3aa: CASTPFGQGDGYTF

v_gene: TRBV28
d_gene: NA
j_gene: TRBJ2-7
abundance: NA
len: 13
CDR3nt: TGTGCCCCGCAGGGAGTGGGTAGCTACGAGCAGTACTTC
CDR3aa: CAPQGVGSYEQYF

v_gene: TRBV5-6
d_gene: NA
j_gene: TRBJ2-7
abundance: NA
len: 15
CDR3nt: TGTGCCAGCAGCCTCGACAGGAAAAGTTCCTACGAGCAGTACTTC
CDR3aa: CASSLDRKSSYEQYF

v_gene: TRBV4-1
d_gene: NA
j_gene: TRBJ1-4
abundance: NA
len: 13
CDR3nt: TGCGCCAGCAGCCCCGCAACTAATGAAAAACTGTTTTTT
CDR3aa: CASSPATNEKLFF

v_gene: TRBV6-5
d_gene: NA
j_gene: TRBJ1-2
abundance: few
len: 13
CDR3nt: TGTGCCAGCAGTTACCAGGGTCGTTGGGGCTACACCTTC
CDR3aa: CASSYQGRWGYTF

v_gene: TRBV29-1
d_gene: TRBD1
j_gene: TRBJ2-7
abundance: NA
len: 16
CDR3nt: TGCAGCGTTGAAGGGGTAGGGGACAGCAACTCCTACGAGCAGTACTTC
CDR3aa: CSVEGVGDSNSYEQYF

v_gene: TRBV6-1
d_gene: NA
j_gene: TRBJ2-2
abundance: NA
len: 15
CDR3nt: TGTGCCAGCAGTGAAGCGAGCGTCCACACCGGGGAGCTGTTTTTT
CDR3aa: CASSEASVHTGELFF

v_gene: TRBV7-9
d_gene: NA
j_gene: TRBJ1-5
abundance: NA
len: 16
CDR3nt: TGTGCCAGCAGCTTAGGCGGACTTCGGAGCAATCAGCCCCAGCATTTT
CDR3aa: CASSLGGLRSNQPQHF

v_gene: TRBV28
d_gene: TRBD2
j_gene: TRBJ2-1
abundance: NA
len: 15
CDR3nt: TGTGCCAGCAGTTTTAGCGGGAGGGCCTACAATGAGCAGTTCTTC
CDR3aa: CASSFSGRAYNEQFF

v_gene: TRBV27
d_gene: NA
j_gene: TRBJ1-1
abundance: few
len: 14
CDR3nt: TGTGCCAGCAGTTTATCTGGACAGAACACTGAAGCTTTCTTT
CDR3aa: CASSLSGQNTEAFF

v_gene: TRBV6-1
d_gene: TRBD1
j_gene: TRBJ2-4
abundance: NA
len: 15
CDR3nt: TGTGCCAGCAGTCGGACAGGGGAAGCCAAAAACATTCAGTACTTC
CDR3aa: CASSRTGEAKNIQYF

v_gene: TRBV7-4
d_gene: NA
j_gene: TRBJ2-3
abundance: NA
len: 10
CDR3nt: TGTGCCAGCCCCACAGATACGCAGTATTTT
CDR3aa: CASPTDTQYF

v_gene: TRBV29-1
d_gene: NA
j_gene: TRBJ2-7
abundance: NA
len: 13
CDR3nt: TGCAGCGTTGGGGGGGGGACATCTTACGAGCAGTACTTC
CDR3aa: CSVGGGTSYEQYF

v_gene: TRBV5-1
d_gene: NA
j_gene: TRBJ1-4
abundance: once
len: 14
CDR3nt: TGCGCCAGCAGCACGGGACACAACTATGAAAAACTGTTTTTT
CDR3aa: CASSTGHNYEKLFF

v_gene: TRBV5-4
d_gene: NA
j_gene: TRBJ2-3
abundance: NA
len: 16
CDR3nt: TGTGCCAGCAGCCTGGTTGCGGCCGTGAGCACAGATACGCAGTATTTT
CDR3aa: CASSLVAAVSTDTQYF